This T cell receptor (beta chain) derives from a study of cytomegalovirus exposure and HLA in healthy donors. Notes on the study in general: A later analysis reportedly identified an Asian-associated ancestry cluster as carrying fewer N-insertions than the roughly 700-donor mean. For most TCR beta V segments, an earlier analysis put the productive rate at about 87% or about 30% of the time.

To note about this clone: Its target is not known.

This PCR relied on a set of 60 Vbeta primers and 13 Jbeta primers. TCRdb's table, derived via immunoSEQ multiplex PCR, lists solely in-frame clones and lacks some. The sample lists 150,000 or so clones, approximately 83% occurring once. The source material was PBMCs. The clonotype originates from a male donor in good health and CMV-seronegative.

The chain's CDR3 is CASSLVGASTDTQYF. The CDR3 region has the DNA TGTGCCAGCAGTTTGGTGGGGGCCTCCACAGATACGCAGTATTTT. The rearrangement uses TRBV6-6 and TRBJ2-3; TRBD1 might be the D (6 bases). This CDR3 has 15 amino acids. V was clipped by 4 bases and J by 2 bases, with 13 bases between them. The germline CDR1 and CDR2 sequences are MNHNY and SVGAGI (reference sequence).